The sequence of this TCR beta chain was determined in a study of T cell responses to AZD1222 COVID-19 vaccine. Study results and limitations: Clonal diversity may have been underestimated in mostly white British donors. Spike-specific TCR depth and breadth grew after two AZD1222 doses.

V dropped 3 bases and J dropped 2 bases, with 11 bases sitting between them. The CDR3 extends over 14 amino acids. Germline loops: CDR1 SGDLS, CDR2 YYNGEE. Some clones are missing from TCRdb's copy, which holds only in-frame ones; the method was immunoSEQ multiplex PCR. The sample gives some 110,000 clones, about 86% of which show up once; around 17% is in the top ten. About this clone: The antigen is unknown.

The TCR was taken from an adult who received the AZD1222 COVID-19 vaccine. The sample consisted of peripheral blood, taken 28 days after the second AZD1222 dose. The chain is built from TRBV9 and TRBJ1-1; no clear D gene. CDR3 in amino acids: CASSGETRNTEAFF. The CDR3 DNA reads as TGTGCCAGCAGCGGAGAGACAAGAAACACTGAAGCTTTCTTT.